These T cell receptor beta chains were read from a single sample in a study of T cells after yellow fever vaccination. TCRdb processed the 5' RACE reads anew with MiXCR; each CDR3 protein has one entry. Of about 430,000 distinct CDR3 sequences listed, approximately 18% are singletons. The sample consisted of PBMCs, taken before the yellow fever booster vaccination. The receptors come from a man between 18 and 29 years old who received the YFV17D yellow fever vaccine. The CDR3 runs from the conserved cysteine through the conserved F or W. A D gene is named only where the DNA matches it firmly. Expanded clones are given a class, and other clones once, few, many or no size at all.

J,D,V,size,CDR3,DNA
TRBJ1-5,.,TRBV4-1,.,CASSQAAGIQPQHF,TGCGCCAGCAGCCAAGCGGCGGGTATTCAGCCCCAGCATTTT
TRBJ2-5,.,TRBV6-2/TRBV6-3,.,CASSREQETQYF,TGTGCCAGCAGTCGCGAACAAGAGACCCAGTACTTC
TRBJ2-3,.,TRBV7-2,.,CASSHDYHQDTQYF,TGTGCCAGCAGCCACGACTACCACCAGGATACGCAGTATTTT
TRBJ1-5,.,TRBV12-3/TRBV12-4,.,CASSLWVGNQPQHF,TGTGCCAGCAGCCTTTGGGTCGGAAACCAGCCCCAGCATTTT
TRBJ1-4,.,TRBV29-1,few,CSVELQATNEKLFF,TGCAGCGTTGAGTTACAAGCAACTAATGAAAAACTGTTTTTT
TRBJ2-7,TRBD2,TRBV12-3/TRBV12-4,.,CASSLGGGAHEQYF,TGTGCCAGCAGTTTAGGCGGGGGGGCCCACGAGCAGTACTTC
TRBJ2-1,TRBD2,TRBV10-3,.,CAARAGGRYNEQFF,TGTGCCGCCCGAGCGGGGGGGCGGTACAATGAGCAGTTCTTC
TRBJ2-1,TRBD2,TRBV27,.,CASSLSNSGGGQFF,TGTGCCAGCAGTTTATCGAATAGCGGGGGAGGGCAGTTCTTC
TRBJ2-7,.,TRBV9,.,CASSVESGKTYEQYF,TGTGCCAGCAGCGTCGAAAGTGGCAAAACCTACGAGCAGTACTTC
TRBJ2-3,TRBD2,TRBV3-1,.,CASSRTSFTDTQYF,TGTGCCAGCTCCAGGACTAGCTTCACAGATACGCAGTATTTT
TRBJ2-3,TRBD2,TRBV20-1,few,CSARDPLLAGGRDTQYF,TGCAGTGCTAGAGATCCTTTACTAGCGGGGGGAAGGGATACGCAGTATTTT
TRBJ2-2,.,TRBV6-2/TRBV6-3,many,CASTSTGELFF,TGTGCCAGCACCTCCACCGGGGAGCTGTTTTTT
TRBJ2-5,.,TRBV18,.,CASSRVSETQYF,TGTGCCAGCTCACGAGTGTCTGAGACCCAGTACTTC
TRBJ1-6,.,TRBV2,many,CASKTDSHNSPLHF,TGTGCCAGCAAGACCGACAGCCATAATTCACCCCTCCACTTT
TRBJ1-2,TRBD1,TRBV9,.,CASIGGQGAYGYTF,TGTGCCAGCATCGGGGGACAGGGGGCCTATGGCTACACCTTC
TRBJ1-2,.,TRBV7-8,.,CASSLNWGAGGYTF,TGTGCCAGCAGCCTCAATTGGGGGGCTGGTGGCTACACCTTC
TRBJ1-1,.,TRBV29-1,.,CSVAWGGRTEAFF,TGCAGCGTGGCTTGGGGGGGGCGCACTGAAGCTTTCTTT
TRBJ2-2,.,TRBV5-1,few,CASSPRLGELFF,TGCGCCAGCAGCCCTCGCCTCGGGGAGCTGTTTTTT
TRBJ2-1,TRBD1,TRBV5-1,.,CASRPRTGTDNEQFF,TGCGCCAGCAGACCTAGGACAGGGACCGACAATGAGCAGTTCTTC
TRBJ2-7,TRBD1,TRBV29-1,few,CSVESGLGQVTYEQYF,TGCAGCGTTGAATCGGGCCTGGGACAGGTAACCTACGAGCAGTACTTC
TRBJ1-2,.,TRBV5-6,few,CASSLWGAGGYTF,TGTGCCAGCAGCTTGTGGGGGGCTGGCGGCTACACCTTC
TRBJ1-1,.,TRBV6-5,.,CASSIGRGGTEAFF,TGTGCCAGCAGTATCGGCAGGGGCGGCACTGAAGCTTTCTTT
TRBJ2-7,.,TRBV12-3/TRBV12-4,.,CASSPRGFVLEQYF,TGTGCCAGCAGTCCCCGGGGTTTTGTGCTCGAGCAGTACTTC
TRBJ2-1,.,TRBV10-3,.,CAISGRGASNEQFF,TGTGCCATCAGTGGTAGGGGGGCCTCCAATGAGCAGTTCTTC
TRBJ2-7,.,TRBV6-6,many,CASSGSYEQYF,TGTGCCAGCAGCGGCTCCTACGAGCAGTACTTC
TRBJ2-1,TRBD2,TRBV14,.,CASSPERGVSYNEQFF,TGTGCCAGCAGCCCGGAGCGGGGGGTCTCCTACAATGAGCAGTTCTTC
TRBJ2-3,.,TRBV6-2/TRBV6-3,.,CASSPGDLHEGQYF,TGTGCCAGCAGTCCAGGGGACCTCCATGAAGGGCAGTATTTT
TRBJ2-3,.,TRBV12-3/TRBV12-4,.,CASTKPSAGADTQYF,TGTGCCAGCACCAAACCTTCGGCAGGCGCAGATACGCAGTATTTT
TRBJ2-4,.,TRBV5-1,few,CASTHSGGAKNIQYF,TGCGCCAGCACCCACTCTGGGGGAGCCAAAAACATTCAGTACTTC
TRBJ2-6,.,TRBV29-1,many,CSVERDTDSGANVLTF,TGCAGCGTTGAGAGGGACACTGACTCTGGGGCCAACGTCCTGACTTTC
TRBJ2-2,.,TRBV9,many,CASSVVATGELFF,TGTGCCAGCAGCGTAGTAGCCACCGGGGAGCTGTTTTTT
TRBJ2-3,.,TRBV20-1,few,CSASGGHVRDTQYF,TGCAGTGCTAGCGGGGGACACGTACGGGATACGCAGTATTTT
TRBJ2-1,TRBD2,TRBV7-3,.,CASSLLAGGRSEQFF,TGTGCCAGCAGCCTGCTAGCGGGGGGGCGCAGTGAGCAGTTCTTC
TRBJ2-3,.,TRBV7-9,.,CASSLLKTEATDTQYF,TGTGCCAGCAGCTTACTTAAGACAGAAGCCACAGATACGCAGTATTTT
TRBJ1-1,TRBD1,TRBV27,.,CASRQAWDRENTEAFF,TGTGCCAGCAGGCAAGCCTGGGACAGGGAGAACACTGAAGCTTTCTTT